The rows below give T cell receptor beta chains drawn from one sample of a study of beta chain features in type 1 diabetes. Sequencing used immunoSEQ multiplex PCR; TCRdb keeps in-frame clones, though not all of them. The profile shows about 930,000 clones, about a sixth of them singletons. Sequenced: naive CD4+ T cells from blood. These receptors were collected from a woman aged 18 to 35 in good health. The CDR3 runs from the conserved cysteine through the conserved F or W. The size of a clone is reported for some rows only, either as once, few or many, or as a class for expanded clones.

v_gene,j_gene,abundance,CDR3aa
TRBV28,TRBJ1-5,-,CASSLAQFRGNQPQHF
TRBV28,TRBJ1-1,-,CASSFPSGTGGEAFF
TRBV28,TRBJ1-1,-,CASSLQQGEAFF
TRBV5-1,TRBJ2-7,once,CASSLNLDEQYF
TRBV7-2,TRBJ2-3,-,CASSLGPTATDTQYF
TRBV11-2,TRBJ2-3,-,CASSLESGRTDTQYF
TRBV27,TRBJ2-7,-,CASSSTGLSSYEQYF
TRBV7-2,TRBJ2-1,-,CASSLLVRNEQFF
TRBV25-1,TRBJ1-2,few,CASSDDRGGGYTF
TRBV7-3,TRBJ2-2,few,CASSLHGGELFF
TRBV7-6,TRBJ2-7,once,CASSFSEQYF
TRBV28,TRBJ1-4,-,CASSLEPEKLFF
TRBV7-9,TRBJ2-1,-,CASSDEGRERFF
TRBV7-2,TRBJ1-4,few,CASSLFTDEKLFF
TRBV7-8,TRBJ2-7,-,CASLRDREYEQYF
TRBV5-6,TRBJ2-7,-,CASSLRDSEQYF
TRBV28,TRBJ2-6,few,CASSFAGANVLTF
TRBV19,TRBJ2-7,few,CASSVRDSPVREQYF
TRBV4-1,TRBJ2-6,-,CASSQAGPEISGANVLTF
TRBV4-2,TRBJ2-7,few,CASSQVGAVTNYEQYF
TRBV4-3,TRBJ2-4,few,CASSQASGDLSDKNIQYF
TRBV9,TRBJ2-5,-,CASSVRGSGQETQHF
TRBV4-1,TRBJ2-3,-,CATTSGSHSTDTQYF
TRBV5-1,TRBJ2-3,-,CASSRAGTGLPTDTQYF
TRBV12-5,TRBJ2-2,few,CASGFGTGFAGELFF
TRBV11-2,TRBJ1-2,-,CASSLSGTGVNYGYTF
TRBV10-3,TRBJ1-3,-,CATSELTSGNTIYF
TRBV11-3,TRBJ2-3,-,CASRYLAETTDTQYF
TRBV27,TRBJ2-1,-,CASTKVGSGNNEQFF
TRBV5-6,TRBJ1-2,few,CASRSRGNYGYTF
TRBV14,TRBJ2-3,-,CASSQGGKDRAYF
TRBV30,TRBJ1-1,-,CAWSVGGTNTEAFF
TRBV7-2,TRBJ2-4,few,CASSYSTEGQYF
TRBV5-6,TRBJ2-1,-,CASSLIGASSYNEQFF
TRBV7-2,TRBJ1-5,-,CASSLAWGPGSNRPQHF
TRBV7-8,TRBJ2-7,few,CASSLTSRYYEQYF
TRBV19,TRBJ2-6,-,CASMTSGANVLTF
TRBV15,TRBJ2-7,few,CATGAGLDYEQYF
TRBV7-2,TRBJ2-2,-,CASSLVRAGELFF
TRBV7-2,TRBJ2-1,few,CASSLLLRGVSYNEQFF
TRBV28,TRBJ1-2,few,CASRITGGNYGYTF
TRBV2,TRBJ1-5,once,CASSGNRNQPQHF
TRBV5-6,TRBJ2-1,few,CASSLDVLGFNEQFF
TRBV5-4,TRBJ2-7,few,CASRRLGTSGSEAKEQYF
TRBV7-9,TRBJ2-2,few,CASSPLAGASTGELFF
TRBV25-1,TRBJ2-3,-,CASSDSGRVTDTQYF
TRBV11-1,TRBJ2-1,-,CASSLILARGNEQFF
TRBV7-2,TRBJ2-5,-,CASSRGLRGTQYF
TRBV7-9,TRBJ2-1,-,CASSPSSRSGRGSYNEQFF
TRBV6-5,TRBJ1-4,few,CASSPEGQANEKLFF
TRBV25-1,TRBJ2-1,-,CASSEYNTYNEQFF
TRBV18,TRBJ1-2,once,CASSPMTAANYGYTF
TRBV29-1,TRBJ1-4,few,CSVAGTEEKLFF
TRBV7-9,TRBJ1-2,few,CASSLESGQGYTF
TRBV28,TRBJ1-2,-,CASSLVYGYTF
TRBV5-4,TRBJ2-7,few,CAISVAGTPTGQYF
TRBV28,TRBJ1-5,-,CASSFRDRGQPQHF
TRBV7-8,TRBJ1-2,-,CASSPQGQGDYGYTF
TRBV10-3,TRBJ2-5,-,CGISDQLGWETQYF